The 26 T cell receptor beta chains listed next were all sequenced from one sample in a study of cytotoxic CD8 clonotypes in ibrutinib-treated CLL. Produced via immunoSEQ multiplex PCR; TCRdb's table is partial and in-frame only. This sample yields about 76,000 clones, of which approximately 86% are seen a single time; 5.4% belongs to the top ten. Specimen: PBMCs, collected before ibrutinib treatment. These receptors all stem from a human donor with chronic lymphocytic leukemia.

A few counts support this clone. This sequence joins TRBV5-1 and TRBJ1-1; D might be TRBD1 (5 bases). The CDR3 consists of 17 residues. V was clipped by 0 bases and J by 0 bases, with 15 bases between them. Germline-derived CDR1 and CDR2 are SGHRS and YFSETQ. CDR3 in DNA: TGCGCCAGCAGCTTGGCGTTGTCGGGACGGATGAACACTGAAGCTTTCTTT. Translation: CASSLALSGRMNTEAFF.

The rearrangement links TRBV27 to TRBJ2-5; the D gene is possibly TRBD2 (5 bases). Trimming shortened V by 6 bases and J by 0 bases, and 8 bases separated the two germline ends. Germline-derived CDR1 and CDR2 are MNHEY and SMNVEV (reference sequence). The CDR3 has 13 amino acids. CDR3 residues: CASRTDYQETQYF. Written as DNA, the CDR3 is TGTGCCAGCAGGACGGACTACCAAGAGACCCAGTACTTC.

Only a few counts were recorded for this clone. This chain uses TRBV5-1 with TRBJ2-2; the D gene is possibly TRBD1 (6 bases). The CDR3 runs 15 residues. In germline, CDR1 is SGHRS, CDR2 YFSETQ. V dropped 4 bases and J dropped 2 bases, with 12 bases sitting between them. CDR3 region: CASSGRQANTGELFF. CDR3 bases: TGCGCCAGCAGCGGGAGACAGGCTAACACCGGGGAGCTGTTTTTT.

The chain recombines TRBV9 with TRBJ2-3, with TRBD1 matching 7 bases. This CDR3 comprises 16 residues. Germline trimming cut 0 bases from V and 5 bases from J; bases unmatched to any gene: 9. Germline V gene lookup returns CDR1 SGDLS and CDR2 YYNGEE. CDR3 amino acids: CASSVENRGRGDTQYF. In DNA form, the CDR3 reads TGTGCCAGCAGCGTAGAGAACAGGGGAAGAGGAGATACGCAGTATTTT.

This chain links TRBV9 with TRBJ1-2; D might be TRBD1 (6 bases). V was clipped by 4 bases and J by 4 bases, with 17 bases between them. CDR1 is SGDLS, CDR2 YYNGEE, per germline. The CDR3 is made up of 15 amino acids. The CDR3 here is CASSLTGGAPYGYTF. Here the CDR3 DNA reads TGTGCCAGCAGCCTTACTGGGGGCGCCCCCTATGGCTACACCTTC.

The chain carries TRBV9 and TRBJ2-1; unclear D gene. The CDR3 consists of 18 residues. V lost 0 bases and J lost 1, with 17 bases in between. Germline lookup yields CDR1 SGDLS and CDR2 YYNGEE. Written as DNA, the CDR3 is TGTGCCAGCAGCGTAGCCCTGGTGGGATTAGGTTCCTACAATGAGCAGTTCTTC. Protein: CASSVALVGLGSYNEQFF.

The rearrangement uses TRBV9 and TRBJ2-1, with a tentative D call TRBD2 (7 bases). This CDR3 has 14 amino acids. Germline V CDR1 and CDR2: SGDLS, YYNGEE. Trimming removed 9 bases from V and 4 bases from J, with 17 bases in between. The CDR3 region is CATARGRGYNEQFF. As DNA, the CDR3 is TGTGCCACCGCGAGGGGGAGGGGATACAATGAGCAGTTCTTC. Full variable domain (remainder filled in from reference TRBV9 and TRBJ2-1): DSGVTQTPKHLITATGQRVTLRCSPRSGDLSVYWYQQSLDQGLQFLIQYYNGEERAKGNILERFSAQQFPDLHSELNLSSLELGDSALYFCATARGRGYNEQFFGPGTRLTVL.

The chain is built from TRBV4-3 and TRBJ2-2; no reliable D call. Between the trimmed V and J ends, which lost 2 bases and 1 base, there was a span of 8 bases. The germline CDR1 and CDR2 sequences are LGHNA and YSLEER. CDR3 length equals 15 residues. The CDR3 coding sequence is TGCGCCAGCAGCCAATTGGCCCTGAACACCGGGGAGCTGTTTTTT. This sequence encodes CASSQLALNTGELFF.

The chain uses TRBV7-9 and TRBJ2-7; tentatively, D is TRBD2 (6 bases). Germline-derived CDR1 and CDR2 are SEHNR and FQNEAQ (reference sequence). The CDR3 length is 14 residues. V dropped 3 bases and J dropped 3 bases, with 12 bases sitting between them. CDR3 sequence reads: CASSFAEGFYEQYF. The CDR3 DNA follows: TGTGCCAGCAGCTTTGCGGAGGGGTTCTACGAGCAGTACTTC.

The chain combines TRBV5-1 with TRBJ2-7, with 7 bases that match TRBD1. The V and J ends lost 4 bases and 3 bases, in that order; junction bases with no gene match: 16. The CDR3 has 17 amino acids. Per the germline V gene, CDR1 is SGHRS and CDR2 is YFSETQ. The CDR3 loop is CASSLYWTLDRYYEQYF. DNA for the CDR3: TGCGCCAGCAGCCTTTATTGGACTTTGGACAGGTACTACGAGCAGTACTTC. Filled out from reference TRBV5-1 and TRBJ2-7, the complete variable domain reads KAGVTQTPRYLIKTRGQQVTLSCSPISGHRSVSWYQQTPGQGLQFLFEYFSETQRNKGNFPGRFSGRQFSNSRSEMNVSTLELGDSALYLCASSLYWTLDRYYEQYFGPGTRLTVT.

This clone has just a few counts. The J gene is TRBJ2-3, the V gene TRBV5-5; no clear D. V dropped 1 base and J dropped 1 base, with 25 bases sitting between them. Germline CDR1 reads SGHKS; CDR2 reads YYEKEE (reference sequence). The CDR3 has 20 residues. The CDR3 is CASSLTGAHEPTRGTDTQYF. The CDR3 bases are TGTGCCAGCAGCTTGACTGGAGCGCACGAACCCACCCGCGGCACAGATACGCAGTATTTT. The full variable domain, its missing parts supplied by reference TRBV5-5 and TRBJ2-3, is DAGVTQSPTHLIKTRGQQVTLRCSPISGHKSVSWYQQVLGQGPQFIFQYYEKEERGRGNFPDRFSARQFPNYSSELNVNALLLGDSALYLCASSLTGAHEPTRGTDTQYFGPGTRLTVL.

The V call is TRBV12-1, the J call TRBJ1-1; the DNA was not used to check the table's D call, TRBD1. TRBV12-1 is recorded as a pseudogene. This CDR3 has 13 residues. CDR3 sequence (DNA): TGTGCCAGCACCCTGACACTGAACACTGAAGCTTTCTTT. This translates into CASTLTLNTEAFF.

This clone appeared once. The chain uses TRBV19 and TRBJ1-1; D is possibly TRBD1 (6 bases). CDR3 size: 12 residues. Trimming stripped 11 bases from V and 1 base from J, with 11 bases between. Germline CDR1 is LNHDA and CDR2 is SQIVND (reference sequence). CDR3 in DNA: TGTGCCTCCGGACAGAGGAACACTGAAGCTTTCTTT. Translating it yields CASGQRNTEAFF.

The CDR3 DNA is TGCAGCGTTGGCGGGGGCGGATACACAGATACGCAGTATTTT. This sequence encodes CSVGGGGYTDTQYF. The V gene is TRBV29-1, the J gene TRBJ2-3; maybe TRBD2 (7 bases). This CDR3 spans 14 amino acids. V lost 4 bases, J lost 2 bases, and 13 bases lay in between. The germline V gene has CDR1 SQVTM and CDR2 ANQGSEA.

CDR3 residues: CSVSGTSGASTDTQYF. The CDR3 nucleotides are TGCAGCGTTTCCGGGACTAGCGGGGCTAGCACAGATACGCAGTATTTT. The gene calls are TRBV29-1 and TRBJ2-3; 13 nucleotides line up with TRBD2. Germline V gives CDR1 SQVTM, CDR2 ANQGSEA. The CDR3 has 16 residues. V lost 5 bases and J lost 0; bases outside the gene matches: 5.

This clone was counted a single time. J is TRBJ2-2 and V is TRBV2, with TRBD2 matching 13 bases. This CDR3 region has 16 residues. The germline gives CDR1 SNHLY, CDR2 FYNNEI. Trimming removed 6 bases from V and 8 bases from J; junction bases left unmatched: 9. The CDR3 sequence: CASRQLAGGPFGELFF. In nucleotides, the CDR3 is TGTGCCAGCAGACAACTAGCGGGAGGGCCCTTTGGGGAGCTGTTTTTT.

The chain couples TRBV11-3 to TRBJ2-5, with no clear D. V dropped 3 bases and J dropped 1 base, with 9 bases sitting between them. Looked up from germline, CDR1 is SGHNT and CDR2 is YENEEA. The CDR3 is made up of 14 amino acids. This CDR3 reads CASSFSELQETQYF. CDR3 nucleotide sequence: TGTGCCAGCAGCTTTTCAGAGCTCCAAGAGACCCAGTACTTC. Supplemented by reference TRBV11-3 and TRBJ2-5, the full variable domain reads EAGVVQSPRYKIIEKKQPVAFWCNPISGHNTLYWYLQNLGQGPELLIRYENEEAVDDSQLPKDRFSAERLKGVDSTLKIQPAELGDSAVYLCASSFSELQETQYFGPGTRLLVL.

The table lists this clone with a count of one. The J gene is TRBJ1-5, the V gene TRBV7-2; TRBD1 matches at 9 bases. This CDR3 is 14 amino acids long. J was trimmed by 7 bases and V by 5 bases; bases with no gene match: 6. The germline CDR1 and CDR2 sequences are SGHTA and FQGNSA. The DNA of the CDR3 is TGTGCCAGCAGCCACCCCGGGACAGGGCAGCCCCAGCATTTT. It encodes CASSHPGTGQPQHF.

The J gene is TRBJ1-2, the V gene TRBV19, with D possibly matching TRBD1 (6 bases). This CDR3 has 18 residues. The germline V gene has CDR1 LNHDA and CDR2 SQIVND (reference sequence). V lost 2 bases and J 5 bases, leaving 24 bases between the germline ends. CDR3 in amino acids: CASSIKGGPSGRTYGYTF. CDR3 DNA: TGTGCCAGTAGTATAAAGGGGGGCCCCTCGGGACGGACATATGGCTACACCTTC.

This clone was detected once. This sequence joins TRBV19 and TRBJ1-1; possibly TRBD1 for D (6 bases). The CDR3 has 15 residues. From germline, CDR1 is LNHDA and CDR2 SQIVND (reference sequence). Trimming stripped 6 bases from V and 3 bases from J, with 17 bases between. This CDR3 is CASRRGGSSDTEAFF. In DNA form, the CDR3 reads TGTGCCAGTAGACGAGGGGGGAGTAGTGACACTGAAGCTTTCTTT.

In regard to this clone: At the DNA level, this CDR3 is encoded by other sequences in the same sample as well. The gene calls are TRBV7-2 and TRBJ1-5; 8 bases map to TRBD1. The V segment lost 5 bases and the J segment 5 bases; nucleotides outside the gene matches: 5. From germline, CDR1 is SGHTA and CDR2 FQGNSA. This CDR3 comprises 14 residues. The CDR3 DNA sequence: TGTGCCAGCAGCCCGACAGGGGCTCATCAGCCCCAGCATTTT. Translating gives CASSPTGAHQPQHF.

The chain is built from TRBV5-1 and TRBJ1-1; D uncertain. Germline-derived CDR1 and CDR2 are SGHRS and YFSETQ. CDR3 size: 12 residues. Trimming removed 2 bases from V and 1 base from J, with 3 bases in between. The chain's CDR3 is CASSFSNTEAFF. Written as DNA, the CDR3 is TGCGCCAGCAGCTTTTCGAACACTGAAGCTTTCTTT. The full variable domain, its missing parts supplied by reference TRBV5-1 and TRBJ1-1, is KAGVTQTPRYLIKTRGQQVTLSCSPISGHRSVSWYQQTPGQGLQFLFEYFSETQRNKGNFPGRFSGRQFSNSRSEMNVSTLELGDSALYLCASSFSNTEAFFGQGTRLTVV.

This clone was seen a handful of times. The rearrangement joins TRBV27 to TRBJ2-2, with 8 bases aligning to TRBD2. V dropped 6 bases and J dropped 4; count of bases not matched to a gene: 4. Germline values: CDR1 MNHEY, CDR2 SMNVEV (reference sequence). This CDR3 has 14 amino acids. CDR3 DNA: TGTGCCAGCAGCCCTAGCGGGCTCACCGGGGAGCTGTTTTTT. Amino acids: CASSPSGLTGELFF.

The V gene is TRBV5-4, the J gene TRBJ1-2; 8 nucleotides line up with TRBD1. The trim removed 2 bases at V and 5 bases at J, leaving 11 bases unmatched. Germline-derived CDR1 and CDR2 are SGHNT and YYREEE (reference sequence). CDR3 size: 16 residues. The CDR3 nucleotides read TGTGCCAGCAGCTTCTTTGCAGGGGGCGGTGGTTATGGCTACACCTTC. It translates to CASSFFAGGGGYGYTF.

This chain joins TRBV7-9 and TRBJ1-2; 9 bases line up with TRBD1. Unmatched junction bases numbered 6, after V lost 0 bases and J lost 7 bases. From germline, CDR1 is SEHNR and CDR2 FQNEAQ (reference sequence). This CDR3 region has 15 residues. The CDR3 protein is CASSLASGQGFGYTF. CDR3 nucleotides: TGTGCCAGCAGCTTAGCATCGGGACAGGGTTTTGGCTACACCTTC.

The chain couples TRBV7-2 to TRBJ2-1; D is tentatively TRBD1 or TRBD2 (5 bases each). This CDR3 comprises 18 residues. Germline lookup yields CDR1 SGHTA and CDR2 FQGNSA. V was shortened by 2 bases and J by 0 bases, with 17 bases between the two germline ends. CDR3 protein: CASSLFPARGTSYNEQFF. CDR3 in DNA: TGTGCCAGCAGCTTATTTCCAGCGAGAGGGACCTCCTACAATGAGCAGTTCTTC.